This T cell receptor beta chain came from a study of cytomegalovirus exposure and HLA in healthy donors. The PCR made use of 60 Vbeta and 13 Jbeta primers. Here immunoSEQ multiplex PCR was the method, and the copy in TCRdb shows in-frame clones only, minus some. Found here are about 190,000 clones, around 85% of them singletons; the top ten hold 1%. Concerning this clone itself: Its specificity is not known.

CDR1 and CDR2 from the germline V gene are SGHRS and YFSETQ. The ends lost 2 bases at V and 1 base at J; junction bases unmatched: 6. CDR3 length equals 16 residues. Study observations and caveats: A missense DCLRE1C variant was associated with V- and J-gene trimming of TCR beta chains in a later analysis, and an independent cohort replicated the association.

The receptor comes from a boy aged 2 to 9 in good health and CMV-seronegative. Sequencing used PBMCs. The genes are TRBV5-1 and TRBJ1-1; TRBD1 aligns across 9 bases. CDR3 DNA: TGCGCCAGCAGCTTTACAGGGGGCACGGGGAACACTGAAGCTTTCTTT. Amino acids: CASSFTGGTGNTEAFF.